These 5 T cell receptor beta chains originate from one sample sequenced in a study of preoperative IRX-2 immunotherapy in early breast cancer. Treatment given: preoperative locoregional IRX-2 cytokine immunotherapy. Some clones are missing from TCRdb's copy, which holds only in-frame ones; the method was immunoSEQ multiplex PCR. This sample has 30,000 to 45,000 clones, with around 82% found just once. This specimen was lymph node tissue, taken after IRX-2 immunotherapy. The receptors shown here come from a human donor with breast cancer.

This rearrangement joins TRBV6-4 to TRBJ1-5, with D perhaps TRBD1 (5 bases). Trimming removed 3 bases from V and 1 base from J, with 19 bases in between. Germline V gene data show CDR1 as MRHNA and CDR2 as SNTAGT. This CDR3 contains 18 residues. In nucleotides, the CDR3 is TGTGCCAGCAGTGAAGCCTCCTCGGGGGTGGTAAGCAATCAGCCCCAGCATTTT. This encodes CASSEASSGVVSNQPQHF.

This chain uses TRBV29-1 with TRBJ1-2; perhaps TRBD1 as D (5 bases). The CDR3 has 14 amino acids. Germline lookup yields CDR1 SQVTM and CDR2 ANQGSEA. V lost 7 bases to trimming and J lost 5 bases, with 20 bases between them. The CDR3 sequence is CSADPQGPRYGYTF. The CDR3 DNA reads TGCAGCGCAGACCCTCAGGGACCTCGGTATGGCTACACCTTC.

In this sample, this clone turned up once. This sequence joins TRBV11-3 and TRBJ2-7, with 7 bases aligning to TRBD1. Germline trimming cut 3 bases from V and 7 bases from J; bases unmatched to any gene: 12. The CDR3 loop spans 15 amino acids. Per germline, CDR1 SGHNT and CDR2 YENEEA. This CDR3 is CASSLAPGTALEQYF. As DNA, the CDR3 is TGTGCCAGCAGCTTGGCGCCCGGGACAGCATTAGAGCAGTACTTC. Supplemented by reference TRBV11-3 and TRBJ2-7, the full variable domain reads EAGVVQSPRYKIIEKKQPVAFWCNPISGHNTLYWYLQNLGQGPELLIRYENEEAVDDSQLPKDRFSAERLKGVDSTLKIQPAELGDSAVYLCASSLAPGTALEQYFGPGTRLTVT.

This chain connects TRBV5-1 to TRBJ2-5; TRBD1 might be the D (6 bases). Trimming pared 4 bases from V and 3 bases from J, leaving 19 bases between. CDR1 SGHRS and CDR2 YFSETQ come from the germline V gene. This CDR3 has 16 amino acids. In DNA form, the CDR3 reads TGCGCCAGCAGCGAATCCCCAGCTGGGGGCGAAGAGACCCAGTACTTC. It specifies CASSESPAGGEETQYF.

Written as DNA, the CDR3 is TGTGCCAGTAGTATTTTGGCTAGCCGCAACACCGGGGAGCTGTTTTTT. This sequence encodes CASSILASRNTGELFF. The gene calls are TRBV19 and TRBJ2-2; tentative D call: TRBD2 (5 bases). The ends were cut back, 3 bases at V and 2 bases at J, with 13 bases in the middle. Germline V gene sequence: CDR1 LNHDA, CDR2 SQIVND (reference sequence). The CDR3 has 16 amino acids.